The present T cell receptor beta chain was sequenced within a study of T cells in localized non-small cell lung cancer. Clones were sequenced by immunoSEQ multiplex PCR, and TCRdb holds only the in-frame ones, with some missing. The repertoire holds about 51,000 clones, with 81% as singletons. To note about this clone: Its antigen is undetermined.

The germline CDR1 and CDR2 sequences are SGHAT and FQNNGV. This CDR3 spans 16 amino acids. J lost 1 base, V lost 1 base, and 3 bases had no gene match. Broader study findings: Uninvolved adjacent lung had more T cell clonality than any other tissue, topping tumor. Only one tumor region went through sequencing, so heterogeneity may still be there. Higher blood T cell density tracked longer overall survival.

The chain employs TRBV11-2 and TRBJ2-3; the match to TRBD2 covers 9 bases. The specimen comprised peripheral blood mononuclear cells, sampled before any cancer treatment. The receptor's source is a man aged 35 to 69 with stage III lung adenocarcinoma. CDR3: CASSLVVAGGTDTQYF. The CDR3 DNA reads TGTGCCAGCAGCTTAGTGGTAGCGGGGGGCACAGATACGCAGTATTTT.